This TCR beta chain was sequenced for a study of T cell responses to AZD1222 COVID-19 vaccine. Broader study findings: Donors, mostly white British, included more females; clonal diversity was possibly underestimated. Nearly half of spike-specific TCRs reportedly go after variant regions that carry no mutations.

In regard to this clone: Its specificity is not known.

This table comes from immunoSEQ multiplex PCR, and its TCRdb copy is limited to in-frame clones, with some not included. The sample includes 100,000 or so clones, 82% of them seen just once. Trimming shortened V by 6 bases and J by 0 bases, and 9 bases separated the two germline ends. This CDR3 comprises 13 residues. Germline lookup yields CDR1 SGDLS and CDR2 YYNGEE. The V and J genes are TRBV9 and TRBJ1-2; no clear D. Sequencing was performed on peripheral blood, taken on day 0 of AZD1222 vaccination. The TCR sequence derives from an adult in good health. The CDR3 here is CASKGTSNYGYTF. The CDR3 DNA reads TGTGCCAGCAAAGGTACTTCTAACTATGGCTACACCTTC.